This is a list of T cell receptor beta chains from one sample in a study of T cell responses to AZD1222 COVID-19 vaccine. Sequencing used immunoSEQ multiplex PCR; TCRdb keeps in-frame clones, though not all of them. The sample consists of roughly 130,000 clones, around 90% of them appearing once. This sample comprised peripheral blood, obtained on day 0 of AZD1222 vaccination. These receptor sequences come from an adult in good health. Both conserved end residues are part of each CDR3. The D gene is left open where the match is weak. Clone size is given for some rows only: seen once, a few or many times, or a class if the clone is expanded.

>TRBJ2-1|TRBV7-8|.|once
TGTGCCAGCAGCTCGACTAGTAACTACAATGAGCAGTTCTTC
CASSSTSNYNEQFF
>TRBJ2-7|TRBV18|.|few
TGTGCCAGCTCACCCGGACTGGGAAACTACGAGCAGTACTTC
CASSPGLGNYEQYF
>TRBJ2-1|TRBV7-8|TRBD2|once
TGTGCCAGCAGCTTAAGGACTAGCGGCTCCTACAATGAGCAGTTCTTC
CASSLRTSGSYNEQFF
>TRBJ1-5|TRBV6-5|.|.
TGTGCCACCAGGCTTTATAGCAATCAGCCCCAGCATTTT
CATRLYSNQPQHF
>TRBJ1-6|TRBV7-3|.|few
TGTGCCAGCAGCTTGGGGCCGTTTAATTCACCCCTCCACTTT
CASSLGPFNSPLHF
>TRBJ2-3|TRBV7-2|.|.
TGTGCCAGCAGCCTGGGACGCACAGATACGCAGTATTTT
CASSLGRTDTQYF
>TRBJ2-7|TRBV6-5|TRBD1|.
TGTGCCACCACCTCCTGGGGACAGGGTATGTACGAGCAGTACTTC
CATTSWGQGMYEQYF
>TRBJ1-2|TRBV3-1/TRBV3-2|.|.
TGTGCCAGCAGCCAAGAAATGGACATCTATGGCTACACCTTC
CASSQEMDIYGYTF
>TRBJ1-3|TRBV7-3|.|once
TGTGCCAGCAGCTCCAGGGGTGGTAACACCATATATTTT
CASSSRGGNTIYF
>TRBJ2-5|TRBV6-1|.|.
TGTGCCAGCAGTAATTGGGAGACCCAGTACTTC
CASSNWETQYF